This T cell receptor (beta chain) stems from a study of control samples from healthy donors and cancer patients. Only in-frame clones appear in the TCRdb table, and some are missing; sequencing was by immunoSEQ multiplex PCR. The table records approximately 94,000 clones, about 90% of them present only once. The count of this clone is one. Looked up from germline, CDR1 is MNHEY and CDR2 is SVGAGI. CDR3 length: 13 amino acids. Trimming left V 6 bases short and J 9 bases short, with 15 bases between. The sample comprised blood. V usage is TRBV6-5 and J usage is TRBJ1-5; D is possibly TRBD1 (5 bases). This TCR derives from a woman between 45 and 65 years old in good health. The DNA for the CDR3 is TGTGCCAGCAGGGCAGGGCGGCGAACGCCCCAGCATTTT. Translating it yields CASRAGRRTPQHF.